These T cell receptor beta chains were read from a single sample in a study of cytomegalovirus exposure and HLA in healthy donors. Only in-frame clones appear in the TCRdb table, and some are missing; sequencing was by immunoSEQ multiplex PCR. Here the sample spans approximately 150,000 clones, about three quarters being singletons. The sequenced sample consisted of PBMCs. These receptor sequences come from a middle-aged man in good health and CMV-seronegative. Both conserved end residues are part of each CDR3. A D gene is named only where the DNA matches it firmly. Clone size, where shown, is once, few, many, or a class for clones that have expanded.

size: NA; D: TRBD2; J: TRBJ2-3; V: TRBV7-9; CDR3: CASSSEGLATDTQYF; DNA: TGTGCCAGCAGCTCAGAGGGACTAGCGACAGATACGCAGTATTTT
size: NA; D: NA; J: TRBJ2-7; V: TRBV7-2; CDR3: CASSWDGGRYEQYF; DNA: TGTGCCAGCAGCTGGGACGGAGGGCGCTACGAGCAGTACTTC
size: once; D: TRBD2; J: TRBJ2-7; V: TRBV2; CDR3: CASRGLAGNEQYF; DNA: TGTGCCAGCAGGGGACTAGCGGGTAACGAGCAGTACTTC
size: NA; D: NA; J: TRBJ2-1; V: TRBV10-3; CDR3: CAIKERADYNEQFF; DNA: TGTGCCATCAAGGAGCGGGCGGATTACAATGAGCAGTTCTTC
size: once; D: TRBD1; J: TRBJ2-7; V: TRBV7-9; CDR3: CASSNGTGLVYEQYF; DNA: TGTGCCAGCAGCAACGGGACAGGATTAGTCTACGAGCAGTACTTC
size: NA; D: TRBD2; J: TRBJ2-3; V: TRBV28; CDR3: CASSYPRGGGTDTQYF; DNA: TGTGCCAGCAGTTACCCCCGGGGGGGTGGCACAGATACGCAGTATTTT
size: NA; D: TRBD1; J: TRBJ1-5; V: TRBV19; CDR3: CASSIDLEAPGQGAGISNQPQHF; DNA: TGTGCCAGTAGTATAGATCTTGAGGCGCCGGGACAGGGGGCTGGAATAAGCAATCAGCCCCAGCATTTT
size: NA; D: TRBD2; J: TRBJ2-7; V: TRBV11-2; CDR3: CVSSLDLAVYEQYF; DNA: TGTGTCAGCAGCTTAGACCTAGCGGTCTACGAGCAGTACTTC
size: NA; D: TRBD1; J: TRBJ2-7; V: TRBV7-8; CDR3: CASSLPGTGGGEQYF; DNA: TGTGCCAGCAGCTTACCGGGGACAGGGGGCGGCGAGCAGTACTTC
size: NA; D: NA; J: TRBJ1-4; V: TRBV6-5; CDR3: CASSYGTLNEKLFF; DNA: TGTGCCAGCAGTTACGGGACTCTTAATGAAAAACTGTTTTTT
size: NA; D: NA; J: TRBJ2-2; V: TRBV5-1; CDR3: CASSLQGNTGELFF; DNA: TGCGCCAGCAGCTTGCAGGGAAACACCGGGGAGCTGTTTTTT
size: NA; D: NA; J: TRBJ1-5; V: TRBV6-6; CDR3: CASSSRTENQPQHF; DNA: TGTGCCAGCAGTTCCCGGACAGAGAATCAGCCCCAGCATTTT
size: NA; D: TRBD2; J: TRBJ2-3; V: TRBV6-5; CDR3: CATSYGGSTDTQYF; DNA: TGTGCCACCTCGTACGGGGGGAGCACAGATACGCAGTATTTT
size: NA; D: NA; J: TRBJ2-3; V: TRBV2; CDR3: CASRGGATSTDTQYF; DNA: TGTGCCAGCCGGGGCGGGGCTACTAGCACAGATACGCAGTATTTT
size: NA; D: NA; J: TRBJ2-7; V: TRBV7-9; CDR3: CAGVLGGGAEDEQYF; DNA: TGTGCCGGGGTACTAGGCGGAGGGGCGGAGGACGAGCAGTACTTC
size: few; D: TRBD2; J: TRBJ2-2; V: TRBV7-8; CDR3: CASSLALAGESGELFF; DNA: TGTGCCAGCAGCTTAGCGCTAGCGGGAGAGTCCGGGGAGCTGTTTTTT
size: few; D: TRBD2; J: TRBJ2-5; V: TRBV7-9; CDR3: CASSLTASGLAEETQYF; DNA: TGTGCCAGCAGCTTAACCGCTTCGGGACTAGCGGAAGAGACCCAGTACTTC
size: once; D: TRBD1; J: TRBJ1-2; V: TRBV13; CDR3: CASSLGTGGFGYTF; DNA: TGTGCCAGCAGCTTAGGGACAGGGGGCTTTGGCTACACCTTC
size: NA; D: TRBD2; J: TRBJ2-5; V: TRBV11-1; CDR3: CASSLRRAGAGETQYF; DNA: TGTGCCAGCAGCTTACGTAGAGCGGGAGCCGGGGAGACCCAGTACTTC
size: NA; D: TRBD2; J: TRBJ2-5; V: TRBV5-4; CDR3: CASSLVRREVETQYF; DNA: TGTGCCAGCAGCTTGGTCAGGCGGGAGGTCGAGACCCAGTACTTC
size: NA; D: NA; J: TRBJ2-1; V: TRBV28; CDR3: CASSLDRTGVYNEQFF; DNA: TGTGCCAGCAGTCTTGATAGAACGGGGGTATACAATGAGCAGTTCTTC
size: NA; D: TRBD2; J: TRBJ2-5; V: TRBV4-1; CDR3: CASSQDLNNGGLAGDETQYF; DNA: TGCGCCAGCAGCCAAGATCTTAATAATGGGGGACTAGCGGGAGATGAGACCCAGTACTTC
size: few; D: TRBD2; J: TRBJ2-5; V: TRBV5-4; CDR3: CASSLTGGTQYF; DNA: TGTGCCAGCAGCTTGACGGGGGGGACCCAGTACTTC
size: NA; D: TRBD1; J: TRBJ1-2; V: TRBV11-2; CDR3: CASSLEPTGNGYTF; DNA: TGTGCCAGCAGCTTAGAACCGACAGGGAATGGCTACACCTTC